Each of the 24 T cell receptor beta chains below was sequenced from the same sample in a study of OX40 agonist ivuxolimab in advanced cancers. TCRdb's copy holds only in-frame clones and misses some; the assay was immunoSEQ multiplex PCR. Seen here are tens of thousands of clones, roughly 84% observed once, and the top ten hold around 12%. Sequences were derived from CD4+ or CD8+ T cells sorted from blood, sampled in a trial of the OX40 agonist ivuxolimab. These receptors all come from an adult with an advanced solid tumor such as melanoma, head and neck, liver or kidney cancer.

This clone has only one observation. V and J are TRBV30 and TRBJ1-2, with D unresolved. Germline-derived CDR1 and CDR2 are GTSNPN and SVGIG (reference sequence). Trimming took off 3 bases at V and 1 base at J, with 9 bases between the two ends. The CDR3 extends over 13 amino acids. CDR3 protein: CAWSPVVNYGYTF. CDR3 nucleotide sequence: TGTGCCTGGAGCCCCGTCGTTAACTATGGCTACACCTTC.

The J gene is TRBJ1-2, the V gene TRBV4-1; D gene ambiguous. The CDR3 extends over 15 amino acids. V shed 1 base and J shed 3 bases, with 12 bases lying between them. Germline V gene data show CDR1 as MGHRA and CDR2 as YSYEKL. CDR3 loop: CASSQVEGNYYGYTF. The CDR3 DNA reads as TGCGCCAGCAGCCAAGTCGAAGGGAACTACTATGGCTACACCTTC.

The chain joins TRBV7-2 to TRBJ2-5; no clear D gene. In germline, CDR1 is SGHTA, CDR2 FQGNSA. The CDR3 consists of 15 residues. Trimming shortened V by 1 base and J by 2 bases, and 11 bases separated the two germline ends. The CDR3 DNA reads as TGTGCCAGCAGCTTAGAGCTAAACAATCAAGAGACCCAGTACTTC. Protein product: CASSLELNNQETQYF.

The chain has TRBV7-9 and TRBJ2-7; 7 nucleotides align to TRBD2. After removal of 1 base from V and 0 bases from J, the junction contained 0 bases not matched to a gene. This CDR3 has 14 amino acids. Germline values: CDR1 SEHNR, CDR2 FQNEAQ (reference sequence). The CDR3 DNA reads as TGTGCCAGCAGCTTAGGCGGGGGCTCCTACGAGCAGTACTTC. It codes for CASSLGGGSYEQYF.

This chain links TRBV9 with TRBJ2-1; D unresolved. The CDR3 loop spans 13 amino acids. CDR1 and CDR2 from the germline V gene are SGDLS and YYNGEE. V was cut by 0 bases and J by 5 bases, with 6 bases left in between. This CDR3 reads CASSVEDHNEQFF. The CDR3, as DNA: TGTGCCAGCAGCGTAGAGGATCACAATGAGCAGTTCTTC.

The CDR3 region is CASSQYGFGRDHAETQYF. The DNA for the CDR3 is TGTGCCAGCAGCCAATACGGGTTCGGGCGGGACCATGCGGAGACCCAGTACTTC. V gene TRBV7-2 combines with J gene TRBJ2-5; weak D call: TRBD2 (6 bases). V lost 5 bases to trimming and J lost 5 bases, with 27 bases between them. This CDR3 has 18 residues. The V gene's germline CDR1 is SGHTA and CDR2 FQGNSA.

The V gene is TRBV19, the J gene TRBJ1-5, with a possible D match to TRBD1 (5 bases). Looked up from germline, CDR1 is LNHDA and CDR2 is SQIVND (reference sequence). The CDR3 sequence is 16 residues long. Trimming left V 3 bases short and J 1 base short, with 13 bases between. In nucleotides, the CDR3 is TGTGCCAGTAGTATCGCGGGGGTCGGGAGCAATCAGCCCCAGCATTTT. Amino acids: CASSIAGVGSNQPQHF.

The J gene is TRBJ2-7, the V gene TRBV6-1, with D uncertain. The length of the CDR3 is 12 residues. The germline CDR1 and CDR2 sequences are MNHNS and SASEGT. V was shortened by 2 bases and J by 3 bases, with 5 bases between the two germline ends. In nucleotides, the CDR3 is TGTGCCAGCAGTGAAATAGTCTACGAGCAGTACTTC. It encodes CASSEIVYEQYF.

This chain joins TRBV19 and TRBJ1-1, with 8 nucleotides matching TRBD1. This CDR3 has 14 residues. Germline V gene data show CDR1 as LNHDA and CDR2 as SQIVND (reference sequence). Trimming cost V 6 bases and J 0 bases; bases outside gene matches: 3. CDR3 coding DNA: TGTGCCAGTAGGTTCAGGGGGCTGAACACTGAAGCTTTCTTT. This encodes CASRFRGLNTEAFF.

CDR3 sequence: CASSIVADSFYEQYF. DNA for the CDR3: TGTGCCAGTAGTATAGTGGCAGACAGCTTCTACGAGCAGTACTTC. J is TRBJ2-7 and V is TRBV19, with D possibly matching TRBD1 (5 bases). Trimming took off 1 base at V and 3 bases at J, with 13 bases between the two ends. Per the germline V gene, CDR1 is LNHDA and CDR2 is SQIVND (reference sequence). The CDR3 runs 15 residues.

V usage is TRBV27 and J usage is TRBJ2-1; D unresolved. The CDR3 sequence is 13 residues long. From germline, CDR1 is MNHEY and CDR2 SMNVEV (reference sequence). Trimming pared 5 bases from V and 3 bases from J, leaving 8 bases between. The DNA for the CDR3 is TGTGCCAGCAGTGATACAATCTACAATGAGCAGTTCTTC. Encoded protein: CASSDTIYNEQFF.

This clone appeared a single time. The CDR3 loop reads CASSRGTSGEAYNEQFF. The CDR3 DNA reads as TGTGCCAGCAGCCGAGGGACTAGCGGGGAGGCCTACAATGAGCAGTTCTTC. The V and J genes are TRBV14 and TRBJ2-1, with TRBD2 matching 13 bases. The J segment lost 2 bases and the V segment lost 4 bases, leaving 5 bases of the junction unmatched. CDR3 size: 17 residues. Per germline, CDR1 SGHDN and CDR2 FVKESK.

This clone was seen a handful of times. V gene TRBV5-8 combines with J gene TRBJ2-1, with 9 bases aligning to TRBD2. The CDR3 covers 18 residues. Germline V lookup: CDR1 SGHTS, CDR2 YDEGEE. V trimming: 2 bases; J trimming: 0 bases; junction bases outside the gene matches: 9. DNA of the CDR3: TGTGCCAGCAGCTTTTACCCGGCGGGAGGGAGCTCCTACAATGAGCAGTTCTTC. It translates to CASSFYPAGGSSYNEQFF. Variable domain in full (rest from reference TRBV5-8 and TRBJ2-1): EAGVTQSPTHLIKTRGQQATLRCSPISGHTSVYWYQQALGLGLQFLLWYDEGEERNRGNFPPRFSGRQFPNYSSELNVNALELEDSALYLCASSFYPAGGSSYNEQFFGPGTRLTVL.

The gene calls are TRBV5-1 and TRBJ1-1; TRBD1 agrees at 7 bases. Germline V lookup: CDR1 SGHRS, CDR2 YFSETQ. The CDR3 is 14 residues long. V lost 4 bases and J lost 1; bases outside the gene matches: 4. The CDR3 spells CASSLRQGNTEAFF. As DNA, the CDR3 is TGCGCCAGCAGCCTAAGACAGGGGAACACTGAAGCTTTCTTT.

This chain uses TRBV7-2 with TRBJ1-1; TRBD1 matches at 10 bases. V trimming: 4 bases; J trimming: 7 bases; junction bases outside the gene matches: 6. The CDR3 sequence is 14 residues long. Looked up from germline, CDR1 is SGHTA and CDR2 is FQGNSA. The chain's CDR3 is CASSWGGQGYEAFF. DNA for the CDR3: TGTGCCAGCAGCTGGGGGGGACAGGGGTATGAAGCTTTCTTT.

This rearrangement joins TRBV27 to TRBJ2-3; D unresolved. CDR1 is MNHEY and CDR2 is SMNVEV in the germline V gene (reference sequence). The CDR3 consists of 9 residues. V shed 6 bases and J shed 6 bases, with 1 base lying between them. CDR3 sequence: CASRDTQYF. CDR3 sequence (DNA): TGTGCCAGCAGGGATACGCAGTATTTT.

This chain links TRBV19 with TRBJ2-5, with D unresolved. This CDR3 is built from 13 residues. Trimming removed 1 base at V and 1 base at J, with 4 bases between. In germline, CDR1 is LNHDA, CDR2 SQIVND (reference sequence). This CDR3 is CASSIVVQETQYF. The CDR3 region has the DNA TGTGCCAGTAGTATAGTTGTCCAAGAGACCCAGTACTTC.

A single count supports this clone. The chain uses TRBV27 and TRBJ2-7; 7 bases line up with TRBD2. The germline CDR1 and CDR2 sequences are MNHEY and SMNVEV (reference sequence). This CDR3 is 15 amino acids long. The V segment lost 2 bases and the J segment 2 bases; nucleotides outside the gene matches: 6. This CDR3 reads CASSLGLAVAYEQYF. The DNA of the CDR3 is TGTGCCAGCAGTTTAGGCCTAGCGGTGGCCTACGAGCAGTACTTC.

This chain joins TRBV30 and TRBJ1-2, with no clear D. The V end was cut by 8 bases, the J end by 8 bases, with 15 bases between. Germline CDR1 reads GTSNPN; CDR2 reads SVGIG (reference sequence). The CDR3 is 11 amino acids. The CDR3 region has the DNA TGTGCCGGCCTATTAATGAAGGGCTACACCTTC. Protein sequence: CAGLLMKGYTF.

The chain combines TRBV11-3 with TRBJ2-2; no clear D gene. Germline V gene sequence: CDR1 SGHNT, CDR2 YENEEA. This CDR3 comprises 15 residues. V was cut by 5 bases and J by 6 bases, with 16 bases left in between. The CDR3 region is CASSPPSVPPGELFF. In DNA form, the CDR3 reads TGTGCCAGCAGCCCCCCCTCGGTCCCACCCGGGGAGCTGTTTTTT. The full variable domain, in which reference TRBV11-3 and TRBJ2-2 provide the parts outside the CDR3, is EAGVVQSPRYKIIEKKQPVAFWCNPISGHNTLYWYLQNLGQGPELLIRYENEEAVDDSQLPKDRFSAERLKGVDSTLKIQPAELGDSAVYLCASSPPSVPPGELFFGEGSRLTVL.

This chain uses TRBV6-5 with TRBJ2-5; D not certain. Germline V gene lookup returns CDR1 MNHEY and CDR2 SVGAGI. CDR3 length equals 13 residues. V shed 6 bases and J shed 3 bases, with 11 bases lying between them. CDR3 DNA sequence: TGTGCCAGCAGCCTGAGCCAGAAAGAGACCCAGTACTTC. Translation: CASSLSQKETQYF.

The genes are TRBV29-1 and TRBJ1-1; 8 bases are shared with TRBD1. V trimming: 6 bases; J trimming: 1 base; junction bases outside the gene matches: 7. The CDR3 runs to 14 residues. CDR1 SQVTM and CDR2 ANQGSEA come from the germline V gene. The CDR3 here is CSVPGQGWNTEAFF. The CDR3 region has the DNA TGCAGCGTGCCAGGACAGGGTTGGAACACTGAAGCTTTCTTT.

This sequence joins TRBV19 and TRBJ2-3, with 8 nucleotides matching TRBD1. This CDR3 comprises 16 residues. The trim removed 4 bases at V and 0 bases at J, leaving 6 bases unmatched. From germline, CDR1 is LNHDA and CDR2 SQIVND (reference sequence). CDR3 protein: CASSTPGQGSTDTQYF. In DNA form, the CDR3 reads TGTGCCAGTAGTACCCCTGGACAGGGAAGCACAGATACGCAGTATTTT.

The chain's CDR3 is CASSMRRANEKLFF. CDR3 nucleotide sequence: TGTGCCAGTAGTATGCGCAGAGCTAATGAAAAACTGTTTTTT. V gene TRBV19 combines with J gene TRBJ1-4, with D uncertain. The CDR3 has 14 amino acids. V shed 3 bases and J shed 3 bases, with 8 bases lying between them. CDR1 is LNHDA, CDR2 SQIVND, per germline (reference sequence).